This T cell receptor beta chain was profiled in a study of early T cells in non-severe SARS-CoV-2 infection. CDR1 is MNHNS, CDR2 SASEGT, per germline. This CDR3 has 14 residues. V lost 7 bases and J lost 1; bases outside the gene matches: 4. TCRdb re-called the 5' RACE reads through MiXCR, storing one row per CDR3 protein. This sample has about 31,000 distinct CDR3 sequences, with around 7% found just once. The rearrangement uses TRBV6-1 and TRBJ1-5; 7 bases map to TRBD1. The specimen was whole blood, collected at baseline. The sequence derives from an adult who was a healthcare worker with PCR-confirmed SARS-CoV-2 infection or an uninfected control (not recorded which). CDR3: CASNPTGSNQPQHF. The CDR3, as DNA: TGTGCCAGCAATCCGACAGGGAGCAATCAGCCCCAGCATTTT.